This record concerns one T cell receptor (beta chain) sequence. The antigen it binds to is not known. No much larger clonotype is one base removed from it; base qualities were not supplied. Synthetic TCR analog templates were spiked into each PCR so that absolute template abundance could be estimated from read counts. Using the immunoSEQ assay, TCRbeta CDR3 regions were amplified from genomic DNA with bias-controlled V and J gene primers. Sequencing of rearranged TCRbeta segments was performed at approximately 20X coverage. The source study handled its data this way. Clustering was used to correct sequencing errors, and CDR3s were annotated against IMGT so that V, D and J genes could be assigned. Out-of-frame and stop-codon sequences were excluded, and only productive TCRbeta rearrangements were used in downstream analyses. To compute clonality, Shannon entropy was normalized by the log of the number of unique productive sequences and then subtracted from one. Fisher's exact test with Benjamini-Hochberg correction, using a cutoff of adjusted p below 0.01, was how clones that differed between time points or between blood and tumor were identified. The source is immuneACCESS, and TCRdb retained only in-frame sequences with V and J called. Part of the clones is not carried over; for the studies checked, unresolved V genes explain less than half of this, and the remainder is unexplained. V and J calls and clone size come straight from that table; D and trimming were deduced from the DNA. For this sample the table gives about 36,000 clones, of which approximately 84% were detected only once. The top ten hold 10% of the sample.

The data originate from a study of PD-L1 blockade in urothelial cancer (dated by TCRdb to the late 2010s). Turning to the overall study: Every patient began therapy at some point between 2014 and 2015 and was given atezolizumab 1,200 mg intravenously every 3 weeks. About 90% of the roughly 30 patients were males with bladder-origin urothelial cancer, and about 65% of the roughly 30 reported a prior smoking history. Blood samples gave median yields of about 150,000 T cells and more than 80,000 unique TCRs, along with a median clonality of 0.080. Progression-free survival longer than 6 months counted as durable clinical benefit, and TCR features were additionally tested against both progression-free and overall survival. Durable clinical benefit was achieved by nine patients but not by the remaining 20. An ECOG performance status of 0 or 1 was recorded for the patients, and 0 to 3 prior chemotherapy regimens had been received by the patients. The study was an exploratory multi-omic analysis of somatic, immune and clinical correlates of response to PD-L1 blockade with atezolizumab in urothelial cancer. Pretreatment blood TCR-seq was available for about 27 patients, at least one posttreatment blood collection was obtained for some 25 patients, and tumor TCR-seq was available for some 25 patients. Blood samples were analyzed at 3 weeks after treatment start (second dose) and at 6 weeks after treatment start. Whole exome sequencing and RNA sequencing of pretreatment tumors were performed alongside TCR sequencing in the same patients. TCR sequencing covered pretreatment tumor samples and matched, serially collected peripheral blood taken before and after atezolizumab treatment.

Study-wide conclusions, independent of this receptor: Improved progression-free and overall survival was found to be associated with pretreatment peripheral blood TCR clonality below the median. At 3 weeks after the start of treatment, tumor-associated TCR clones in peripheral blood had expanded more in patients with durable benefit (n ≈ 24, p = 0.022). Because of the small sample size (n of about 30) and the many exploratory analyses performed, the results are intended to be regarded as hypothesis-generating.

V is pared back by 4 bases and J by 4 bases, with 14 bases lying between the germline termini. The CDR3, from cysteine to phenylalanine, totals 14 residues. The retained sequence is limited to the CDR3, 42 bases, with the frame set at the first base. CDR1 MNHEY and CDR2 SMNVEV were looked up in the germline V gene (reference sequence). Per the publication, the time point label means: peripheral blood 6 weeks after treatment start. A cohort of around 28 patients with locally advanced or metastatic urothelial carcinoma, treated at Memorial Sloan Kettering on a trial protocol, was included. Peripheral blood mononuclear cells were collected pretreatment and during treatment, with between 1 and 8 total time points obtained per patient. The Qiagen DNeasy Blood extraction kit was used to purify genomic DNA from total PBMCs and from tumor samples. Collected pretreatment and during treatment, PBMCs were isolated and stored as previously described.

Sequencing used PBMCs, obtained around atezolizumab (anti-PD-L1) treatment. This chain joins TRBV27 to TRBJ2-7; the D gene is unclear. The receptor was isolated from a middle-aged man with urothelial cancer. The sequenced DNA is TGTGCCAGCAGTTCCACCTGGTCAGGTTACGAGCAGTACTTC. Its product reads: CASSSTWSGYEQYF.